This T cell receptor (beta chain) comes out of a study of blood T cell repertoires in COVID-19. Across the whole study: From the United States, Italy and Spain came samples of acute and convalescent COVID-19. PBMCs, B-cell-depleted T cells, or T cells provided the cDNA or gDNA that made up the material.

The data were produced by immunoSEQ multiplex PCR, yet TCRdb's version contains in-frame clones alone and is incomplete. The table has roughly 47,000 clones, approximately 77% seen once. This CDR3 region has 14 residues. The germline V and J ends were trimmed by 3 bases and 3 bases, with 9 bases remaining between them. Germline values: CDR1 SNHLY, CDR2 FYNNEI. Specimen: peripheral blood. The chain has TRBV2 and TRBJ1-3; D may be TRBD1 (5 bases). This sequence was found in a woman aged 70-85 years with acute or convalescent COVID-19. The chain's CDR3 is CASSEAGGGNTIYF. In nucleotides, the CDR3 is TGTGCCAGCAGTGAGGCGGGGGGTGGAAACACCATATATTTT.